This T cell receptor beta chain was captured by sequencing in a study of CD8+CD57+ T cells in acquired aplastic anemia. Whole-study context: Quantities of DNA derived from sorted CD4+ and CD8+ cells averaged around 3 ug. Reads per healthy sample averaged about 10.8 million (CD4+) and under 13 million (CD8+).

Per germline, CDR1 SEHNR and CDR2 FQNEAQ (reference sequence). The CDR3 contains 13 residues. V gave up 1 base and J gave up 6 bases, with 4 bases separating them. Template material for TCR beta VDJ and CDR3 profiling consisted of genomic DNA. MiXCR, run by TCRdb on the reads, gives a single entry per CDR3 protein. Of 35,000 to 45,000 distinct CDR3 sequences detected, approximately 71% appear once; the ten largest clones hold about 25%. Points from the study as a whole: In common between the patients and the controls were twenty-nine CD8+ CDR3 sequences. Patients and controls were not found to differ significantly in CD8+ Simpson's diversity.

This clonotype was seen only a few times. What it binds is unknown. The chain couples TRBV7-9 to TRBJ1-6, with D uncertain. The receptor was isolated from a human donor in good health, serving as a control. The sequenced material came from sorted CD4+, CD8+, or CD8+CD57+ T cells (not recorded which) from PBMCs. CDR3 sequence reads: CASSLVGNSPLHF. The CDR3 DNA follows: TGTGCCAGCAGCTTAGTGGGTAATTCACCCCTCCACTTT.